A selection of T cell receptor beta chains follows, all from one sample in a study of graft-versus-host responses after intestinal transplantation. The assay was immunoSEQ multiplex PCR, and TCRdb's table has in-frame clones only and misses some. The repertoire holds tens of thousands of clones, with 85% to 95% as singletons. Their target antigens are unknown. This sample comprised unstimulated CD8+ T cells sorted from spleen or lymph node cells, obtained before transplant. These receptor sequences come from a human donor who was the organ donor for an intestinal transplant. Both conserved end residues are part of each CDR3. D genes are given only for firm matches. Clone size is shown for a subset of rows, as once, few, many or a class of expanded clone.

cdr3_aa: CASSLGWGQEEQYF
cdr3_nt: TGCGCCAGCAGCTTGGGGTGGGGGCAGGAGGAGCAGTACTTC
d_call: NA
v_call: TRBV5-1
j_call: TRBJ2-7
clone_size: NA

cdr3_aa: CASSLVQGNEQYF
cdr3_nt: TGTGCCAGCAGCCTCGTACAGGGGAACGAGCAGTACTTC
d_call: TRBD1
v_call: TRBV4-2
j_call: TRBJ2-7
clone_size: NA

cdr3_aa: CASSLFSSYNEQFF
cdr3_nt: TGTGCCAGCAGTTTATTTAGCTCCTACAATGAGCAGTTCTTC
d_call: NA
v_call: TRBV27
j_call: TRBJ2-1
clone_size: NA

cdr3_aa: CAWSVTGGYYGYTF
cdr3_nt: TGTGCCTGGAGTGTAACTGGGGGGTACTATGGCTACACCTTC
d_call: NA
v_call: TRBV30
j_call: TRBJ1-2
clone_size: NA

cdr3_aa: CASSYEAGWTYEQYF
cdr3_nt: TGTGCCAGCAGTTACGAGGCAGGGTGGACCTACGAGCAGTACTTC
d_call: NA
v_call: TRBV6-6
j_call: TRBJ2-7
clone_size: few

cdr3_aa: CASSSKASGTDTQYF
cdr3_nt: TGCGCCAGCAGCAGTAAGGCTAGCGGAACAGATACGCAGTATTTT
d_call: TRBD2
v_call: TRBV5-1
j_call: TRBJ2-3
clone_size: once

cdr3_aa: CASSVSGNTEAFF
cdr3_nt: TGTGCCAGCAGCGTATCAGGGAACACTGAAGCTTTCTTT
d_call: NA
v_call: TRBV9
j_call: TRBJ1-1
clone_size: NA

cdr3_aa: CASSPYQLLAGGLFEQYF
cdr3_nt: TGTGCCAGCAGCCCTTACCAACTACTAGCGGGGGGGTTATTCGAGCAGTACTTC
d_call: TRBD2
v_call: TRBV7-2
j_call: TRBJ2-7
clone_size: NA

cdr3_aa: CASSLGPQGNTQYF
cdr3_nt: TGCGCCAGCAGCCTCGGACCCCAGGGGAATACGCAGTATTTT
d_call: NA
v_call: TRBV4-1
j_call: TRBJ2-3
clone_size: NA

cdr3_aa: CSAYGGEQYF
cdr3_nt: TGCAGTGCTTACGGGGGGGAGCAGTACTTC
d_call: TRBD2
v_call: TRBV20-1
j_call: TRBJ2-7
clone_size: NA

cdr3_aa: CASSLERDGLSSYEQYF
cdr3_nt: TGTGCCAGCAGCTTAGAGAGGGACGGTCTCAGCTCCTACGAGCAGTACTTC
d_call: NA
v_call: TRBV7-3
j_call: TRBJ2-7
clone_size: NA

cdr3_aa: CASSLNEQFF
cdr3_nt: TGTGCCAGCAGCTTGAATGAGCAGTTCTTC
d_call: NA
v_call: TRBV5-8
j_call: TRBJ2-1
clone_size: NA

cdr3_aa: CASTHRVGNQPQHF
cdr3_nt: TGTGCCAGTACCCACAGGGTCGGCAATCAGCCCCAGCATTTT
d_call: NA
v_call: TRBV19
j_call: TRBJ1-5
clone_size: NA

cdr3_aa: CASSPGQGVRYEQYF
cdr3_nt: TGTGCCAGCAGTCCCGGACAGGGGGTGCGGTACGAGCAGTACTTC
d_call: TRBD1
v_call: TRBV6-7
j_call: TRBJ2-7
clone_size: NA

cdr3_aa: CASSPGVPAPGLGEKLFF
cdr3_nt: TGTGCCAGCTCACCAGGCGTCCCGGCTCCTGGCCTGGGGGAAAAACTGTTTTTT
d_call: NA
v_call: TRBV18
j_call: TRBJ1-4
clone_size: NA

cdr3_aa: CASSPDLRLRETQYF
cdr3_nt: TGTGCCAGCAGTCCCGATTTACGGCTCCGCGAGACCCAGTACTTC
d_call: NA
v_call: TRBV6-7
j_call: TRBJ2-5
clone_size: NA

cdr3_aa: CASSMLSDSGNTIYF
cdr3_nt: TGTGCCAGCAGTATGCTGAGCGACTCTGGAAACACCATATATTTT
d_call: NA
v_call: TRBV28
j_call: TRBJ1-3
clone_size: NA

cdr3_aa: CASSHGQFGEQYF
cdr3_nt: TGTGCCAGCAGTCACGGACAATTCGGCGAGCAGTACTTC
d_call: NA
v_call: TRBV6-6
j_call: TRBJ2-7
clone_size: NA

cdr3_aa: CASSQGAGGSDGYTF
cdr3_nt: TGCGCCAGCAGCCAAGGCGCAGGGGGTTCGGATGGCTACACCTTC
d_call: TRBD1
v_call: TRBV4-3
j_call: TRBJ1-2
clone_size: NA

cdr3_aa: CASSPGGANTEAFF
cdr3_nt: TGTGCCAGCAGCCCGGGGGGAGCAAACACTGAAGCTTTCTTT
d_call: NA
v_call: TRBV7-6
j_call: TRBJ1-1
clone_size: NA

cdr3_aa: CASSMSGAGANVLTF
cdr3_nt: TGTGCCAGTAGTATGAGCGGAGCTGGGGCCAACGTCCTGACTTTC
d_call: NA
v_call: TRBV19
j_call: TRBJ2-6
clone_size: NA

cdr3_aa: CASSSDNRVTFF
cdr3_nt: TGTGCCAGCAGCTCAGACAACAGGGTAACTTTCTTT
d_call: NA
v_call: TRBV7-9
j_call: TRBJ1-1
clone_size: NA